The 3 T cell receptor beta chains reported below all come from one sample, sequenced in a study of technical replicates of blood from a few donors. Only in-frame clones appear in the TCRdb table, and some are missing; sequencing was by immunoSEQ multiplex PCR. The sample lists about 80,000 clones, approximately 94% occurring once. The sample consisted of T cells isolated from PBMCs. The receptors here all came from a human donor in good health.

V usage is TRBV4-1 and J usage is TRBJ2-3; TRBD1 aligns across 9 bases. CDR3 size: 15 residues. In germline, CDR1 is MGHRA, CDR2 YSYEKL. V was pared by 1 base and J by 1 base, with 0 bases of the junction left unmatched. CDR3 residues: CASSQGQGGTDTQYF. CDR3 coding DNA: TGCGCCAGCAGCCAAGGACAGGGGGGCACAGATACGCAGTATTTT.

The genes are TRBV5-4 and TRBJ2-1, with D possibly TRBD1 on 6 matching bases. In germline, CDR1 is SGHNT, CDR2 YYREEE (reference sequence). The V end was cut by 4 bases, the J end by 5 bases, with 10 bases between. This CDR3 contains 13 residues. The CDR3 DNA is TGTGCCAGCAGCATCCAGGGGAACAATGAGCAGTTCTTC. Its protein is CASSIQGNNEQFF.

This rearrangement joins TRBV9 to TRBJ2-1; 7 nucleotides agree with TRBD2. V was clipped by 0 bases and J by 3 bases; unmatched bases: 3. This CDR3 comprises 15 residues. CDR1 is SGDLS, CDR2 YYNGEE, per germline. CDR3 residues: CASSVGLAVYNEQFF. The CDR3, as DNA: TGTGCCAGCAGCGTAGGGCTAGCGGTCTACAATGAGCAGTTCTTC.